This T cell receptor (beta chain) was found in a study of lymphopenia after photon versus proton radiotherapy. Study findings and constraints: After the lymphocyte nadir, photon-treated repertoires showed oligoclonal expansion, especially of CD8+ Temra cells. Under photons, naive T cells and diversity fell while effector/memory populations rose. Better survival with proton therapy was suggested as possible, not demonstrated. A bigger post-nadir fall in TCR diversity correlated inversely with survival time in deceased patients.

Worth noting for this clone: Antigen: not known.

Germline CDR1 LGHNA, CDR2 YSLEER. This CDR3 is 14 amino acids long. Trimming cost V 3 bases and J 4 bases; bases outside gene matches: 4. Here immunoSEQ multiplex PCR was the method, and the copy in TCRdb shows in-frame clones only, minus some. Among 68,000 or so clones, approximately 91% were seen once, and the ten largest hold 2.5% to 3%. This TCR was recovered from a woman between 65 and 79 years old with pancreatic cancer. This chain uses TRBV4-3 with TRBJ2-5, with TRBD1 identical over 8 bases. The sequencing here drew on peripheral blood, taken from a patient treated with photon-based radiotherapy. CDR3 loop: CASSHNRGLETQYF. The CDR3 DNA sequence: TGCGCCAGCAGCCACAACAGGGGGTTAGAGACCCAGTACTTC.